Shown below are 6 T cell receptor beta chains from a single sample sequenced in a study of T cell responses to AZD1222 COVID-19 vaccine. Method: immunoSEQ multiplex PCR; TCRdb's copy keeps in-frame clones and lacks some. The table shows roughly 84,000 clones, with roughly 85% occurring only once. The material sequenced was peripheral blood, taken 28 days after the second AZD1222 dose. Receptors originate from an adult who received the AZD1222 COVID-19 vaccine.

The V gene is TRBV25-1, the J gene TRBJ2-1; possible D gene TRBD1, 5 bases. The germline V gene encodes CDR1 MGHDK and CDR2 SYGVNS. Trimming took 4 bases from V and 3 from J, leaving 13 bases between them. The CDR3 contains 15 residues. CDR3: CASSVGQGYYNEQFF. As DNA, the CDR3 is TGTGCCAGCAGTGTTGGACAAGGATACTACAATGAGCAGTTCTTC.

The CDR3 loop reads CSASREQRLNIQYF. The CDR3 nucleotides are TGCAGTGCTAGTCGGGAGCAGAGGTTAAACATTCAGTACTTC. The chain uses TRBV20-1 and TRBJ2-4; TRBD2 is a possible D gene (6 bases). The CDR3 is made up of 14 amino acids. Trimming took off 3 bases at V and 6 bases at J, with 15 bases between the two ends. Per the germline V gene, CDR1 is DFQATT and CDR2 is SNEGSKA (reference sequence).

The chain joins TRBV7-2 to TRBJ1-2; tentative D call: TRBD1 (6 bases). V was trimmed by 5 bases and J by 7 bases, leaving 23 bases between them. The germline gives CDR1 SGHTA, CDR2 FQGNSA. The CDR3 has 16 amino acids. This CDR3 reads CASSPRSLQGSTGYTF. CDR3 sequence (DNA): TGTGCCAGCAGCCCTCGCTCTCTGCAGGGGTCCACTGGCTACACCTTC.

The V and J genes are TRBV12-3 or TRBV12-4 and TRBJ1-5; TRBD1 is a possible D gene (5 bases). V was clipped by 3 bases and J by 6 bases, with 9 bases between them. CDR3 length: 13 residues. In nucleotides, the CDR3 is TGTGCCAGCAGTTTCGGGGGATCTCAGCCCCAGCATTTT. Encoded protein: CASSFGGSQPQHF.

This sequence joins TRBV11-3 and TRBJ1-2; TRBD1 is a possible D gene (5 bases). V lost 2 bases and J lost 4, with 11 bases in between. The germline V gene has CDR1 SGHNT and CDR2 YENEEA. The CDR3 is 14 residues long. The CDR3 here is CASSLHQTGYGYTF. For the CDR3, the DNA is TGTGCCAGCAGCTTACATCAAACAGGCTATGGCTACACCTTC.

A few counts support this clone. This rearrangement joins TRBV7-2 to TRBJ2-3, with D perhaps matching TRBD1 or TRBD2 (5 bases each). This CDR3 has 14 amino acids. V dropped 9 bases and J dropped 2 bases, with 15 bases sitting between them. Germline-derived CDR1 and CDR2 are SGHTA and FQGNSA. Here the CDR3 reads CASEVRDHTDTQYF. In DNA, the CDR3 is TGTGCCAGTGAGGTCCGGGACCACACAGATACGCAGTATTTT.